A selection of T cell receptor beta chains follows, all from one sample in a study of shared clonotypes between healthy human individuals. The protocol was immunoSEQ multiplex PCR, while the TCRdb copy is restricted to in-frame clones and leaves out a portion. The sample consists of about 1,500,000 clones, over 95% of them appearing once. Sequenced: naive CD4+ T cells sorted from blood. The receptor source for this set is a man aged 25 to 45 in good health. Both conserved end residues are part of each CDR3. Fields, in order: V gene, J gene, D gene, clone size, CDR3 protein, CDR3 DNA. A D gene is named only where the DNA matches it firmly. Expanded clones are given a class, and other clones once, few, many or no size at all.

TRBV15	TRBJ2-7	-	-	CATSGRLSGEQYF	TGTGCCACCAGCGGACGCCTTTCGGGAGAGCAGTACTTC
TRBV9	TRBJ2-7	-	-	CASSVGVVGEQYF	TGTGCCAGCAGCGTAGGTGTCGTGGGCGAGCAGTACTTC
TRBV9	TRBJ2-1	-	-	CASSVAGSYNEQFF	TGTGCCAGCAGCGTAGCGGGATCCTACAATGAGCAGTTCTTC
TRBV28	TRBJ2-2	TRBD1	-	CATSRGRWTNTGELFF	TGTGCCACATCCAGGGGGCGCTGGACGAACACCGGGGAGCTGTTTTTT
TRBV18	TRBJ2-3	-	-	CASSLRTGTDTQYF	TGTGCCAGCTCACTCCGGACGGGCACAGATACGCAGTATTTT
TRBV4-3	TRBJ2-3	TRBD2	-	CASSQDRTSGRVGRTDTQYF	TGCGCCAGCAGCCAAGATCGGACTAGCGGGAGGGTTGGGCGCACAGATACGCAGTATTTT
TRBV5-4	TRBJ2-1	TRBD2	-	CASSFWLAGNNEQFF	TGTGCCAGCAGCTTTTGGCTAGCGGGCAACAATGAGCAGTTCTTC
TRBV18	TRBJ1-3	TRBD1	-	CASSPGTAGSGNTIYF	TGTGCCAGCTCACCGGGGACAGCCGGCTCTGGAAACACCATATATTTT
TRBV11-2	TRBJ2-3	-	-	CASSASRDTQYF	TGTGCCAGCAGCGCGTCGCGGGATACGCAGTATTTT
TRBV5-1	TRBJ1-3	-	-	CASSQDRFSGNTIYF	TGCGCCAGCAGCCAGGACAGATTCTCTGGAAACACCATATATTTT
TRBV19	TRBJ2-1	-	-	CASSPQFRSSYNEQFF	TGTGCCAGTAGTCCCCAGTTTCGGAGCTCCTACAATGAGCAGTTCTTC
TRBV18	TRBJ2-5	-	-	CASSLPGGETQYF	TGTGCCAGCTCACTCCCTGGCGGGGAGACCCAGTACTTC
TRBV5-1	TRBJ1-3	-	-	CASSLGSGDSGNTIYF	TGCGCCAGCAGCTTAGGCTCCGGTGACTCTGGAAACACCATATATTTT
TRBV7-3	TRBJ2-1	TRBD1	-	CASSLRQGFYNEQFF	TGTGCCAGCAGCCTCCGACAGGGTTTCTACAATGAGCAGTTCTTC
TRBV18	TRBJ2-4	-	-	CASSLYDSKNIQYF	TGTGCCAGCTCACTTTACGACAGTAAAAACATTCAGTACTTC
TRBV10-3	TRBJ2-1	-	-	CAIKPSSGFSSYNEQFF	TGTGCCATCAAGCCCTCCTCCGGCTTCAGCTCCTACAATGAGCAGTTCTTC
TRBV5-1	TRBJ2-2	-	once	CASSATGNTGELFF	TGCGCCAGCAGCGCTACGGGGAACACCGGGGAGCTGTTTTTT
TRBV5-1	TRBJ1-1	-	-	CATSRNPRTEAFF	TGCGCCACCTCGAGGAACCCCAGAACTGAAGCTTTCTTT
TRBV7-9	TRBJ2-7	-	-	CASSFGWQGKYF	TGTGCCAGCAGCTTTGGTTGGCAGGGGAAGTACTTC
TRBV30	TRBJ1-2	-	-	CAWDSLGGPHYGYTF	TGTGCCTGGGACTCCCTAGGGGGGCCCCACTATGGCTACACCTTC
TRBV5-4	TRBJ2-7	TRBD2	-	CASSPIAGGVGEQYF	TGTGCCAGCAGCCCCATAGCGGGGGGCGTGGGTGAGCAGTACTTC
TRBV14	TRBJ2-3	-	-	CASSQAGLHTDTQYF	TGTGCCAGCAGCCAGGCGGGACTCCACACAGATACGCAGTATTTT
TRBV10-1	TRBJ2-6	-	-	CASSAVQTGANVLTF	TGCGCCAGCAGTGCGGTGCAGACGGGCGCCAACGTCCTGACTTTC
TRBV5-4	TRBJ2-7	TRBD1	-	CASSLPGQTYEQYF	TGTGCCAGCAGCTTACCGGGACAGACCTACGAGCAGTACTTC
TRBV11-2	TRBJ2-1	TRBD2	-	CASSLFFSGRASYNEQFF	TGTGCCAGCAGCTTGTTTTTTAGCGGGAGGGCCTCCTACAATGAGCAGTTCTTC
TRBV5-1	TRBJ1-1	-	-	CASSLAGGGTEAFF	TGCGCCAGCAGCTTGGCCGGTGGGGGCACTGAAGCTTTCTTT
TRBV7-4	TRBJ2-7	TRBD2	-	CASSQRGTSGISYEQYF	TGTGCCAGCAGCCAGAGAGGGACTAGCGGGATCTCCTACGAGCAGTACTTC
TRBV27	TRBJ1-4	-	-	CASSFGVRANEKLFF	TGTGCCAGCAGTTTCGGGGTGCGAGCTAATGAAAAACTGTTTTTT
TRBV6-1	TRBJ2-4	-	-	CASSERGLMRLNIQYF	TGTGCCAGCAGTGAACGCGGACTAATGAGATTAAACATTCAGTACTTC
TRBV6-6	TRBJ1-1	-	-	CASSQQLNTEAFF	TGTGCCAGCAGTCAACAGCTGAACACTGAAGCTTTCTTT
TRBV7-9	TRBJ2-7	-	-	CASSTLQGTYEQYF	TGTGCCAGCAGCACACTACAGGGAACCTACGAGCAGTACTTC
TRBV19	TRBJ1-5	TRBD1	-	CASSIVSGGDQPQHF	TGTGCCAGTAGTATAGTATCAGGGGGCGATCAGCCCCAGCATTTT
TRBV28	TRBJ2-3	TRBD2	-	CASSLPRYSGDTDTQYF	TGTGCCAGCAGTCTTCCTCGATATAGCGGGGACACAGATACGCAGTATTTT
TRBV7-3	TRBJ1-1	-	-	CASSLMADTEAFF	TGTGCCAGCAGCTTAATGGCTGACACTGAAGCTTTCTTT
TRBV19	TRBJ1-5	TRBD1	-	CASSTLQGQGNQPQHF	TGTGCCAGTAGTACCCTACAGGGGCAGGGAAATCAGCCCCAGCATTTT
TRBV7-9	TRBJ2-1	-	-	CASSSRGQLYNEQFF	TGTGCCAGCAGCTCCCGGGGCCAACTCTACAATGAGCAGTTCTTC
TRBV7-7	TRBJ2-1	TRBD2	-	CASSLRLATNEQFF	TGTGCTAGCAGCTTGAGACTAGCAACCAATGAGCAGTTCTTC
TRBV11-2	TRBJ2-7	-	-	CASSLSLADSYEQYF	TGTGCCAGCAGTTTGTCCTTAGCTGACTCCTACGAGCAGTACTTC
TRBV6-1	TRBJ2-5	-	-	CASSEQRNRQETQYF	TGTGCCAGCAGTGAACAGCGGAACCGTCAAGAGACCCAGTACTTC
TRBV19	TRBJ1-2	TRBD1	-	CASKPAAGGFYGYTF	TGTGCCAGTAAACCCGCGGCAGGGGGTTTCTATGGCTACACCTTC
TRBV28	TRBJ1-4	TRBD1	-	CASSSIKGALNEKLFF	TGTGCCAGCAGCAGTATTAAGGGGGCCTTGAATGAAAAACTGTTTTTT
TRBV5-4	TRBJ2-5	TRBD1	-	CASSTGQDQETQYF	TGTGCCAGCAGCACTGGACAGGATCAAGAGACCCAGTACTTC
TRBV2	TRBJ2-3	TRBD2	-	CASMETSGRGTQYF	TGTGCCAGCATGGAGACTAGCGGGAGGGGTACGCAGTATTTT
TRBV7-3	TRBJ1-5	TRBD1	-	CASNQRPGQGKAYSNQPQHF	TGTGCCAGCAACCAAAGACCTGGACAGGGAAAAGCCTATAGCAATCAGCCCCAGCATTTT
TRBV5-6	TRBJ1-5	-	-	CASNLQGVGQPQHF	TGTGCCAGCAACTTGCAGGGAGTGGGACAGCCCCAGCATTTT
TRBV7-2	TRBJ1-1	TRBD1	once	CASSLVVTGGTEAFF	TGTGCCAGCAGCTTAGTAGTGACAGGGGGCACTGAAGCTTTCTTT
TRBV7-8	TRBJ2-1	TRBD1	-	CASSSLGTGGNEQFF	TGTGCCAGCAGCTCTCTCGGGACAGGGGGCAATGAGCAGTTCTTC
TRBV11-2	TRBJ2-2	-	-	CASSRDVASGELFF	TGTGCCAGCAGCAGGGATGTGGCCTCCGGGGAGCTGTTTTTT
TRBV6-1	TRBJ2-5	-	-	CASSERGYQETQYF	TGTGCCAGCAGTGAACGTGGGTACCAAGAGACCCAGTACTTC
TRBV7-9	TRBJ2-5	-	-	CASSLRGAGNVETQYF	TGTGCCAGCAGCCTTAGGGGGGCAGGGAACGTAGAGACCCAGTACTTC
TRBV9	TRBJ2-3	-	-	CASSVAPSTGSGTDTQYF	TGTGCCAGCAGCGTAGCCCCCTCGACTGGATCGGGCACAGATACGCAGTATTTT
TRBV5-1	TRBJ1-4	TRBD1	-	CASKTGGTGGTNEKLFF	TGCGCCAGCAAAACCGGTGGGACAGGGGGGACTAATGAAAAACTGTTTTTT
TRBV7-7	TRBJ2-2	TRBD1	-	CASSRTGANTGELFF	TGTGCTAGCAGCCGGACAGGCGCGAACACCGGGGAGCTGTTTTTT
TRBV7-7	TRBJ2-1	-	-	CASSSNLGVYNEQFF	TGTGCCAGCAGCTCCAACCTAGGGGTCTACAATGAGCAGTTCTTC
TRBV9	TRBJ1-2	-	-	CASSVDPGPSYGYTF	TGTGCCAGCAGCGTAGACCCCGGCCCCTCCTATGGCTACACCTTC